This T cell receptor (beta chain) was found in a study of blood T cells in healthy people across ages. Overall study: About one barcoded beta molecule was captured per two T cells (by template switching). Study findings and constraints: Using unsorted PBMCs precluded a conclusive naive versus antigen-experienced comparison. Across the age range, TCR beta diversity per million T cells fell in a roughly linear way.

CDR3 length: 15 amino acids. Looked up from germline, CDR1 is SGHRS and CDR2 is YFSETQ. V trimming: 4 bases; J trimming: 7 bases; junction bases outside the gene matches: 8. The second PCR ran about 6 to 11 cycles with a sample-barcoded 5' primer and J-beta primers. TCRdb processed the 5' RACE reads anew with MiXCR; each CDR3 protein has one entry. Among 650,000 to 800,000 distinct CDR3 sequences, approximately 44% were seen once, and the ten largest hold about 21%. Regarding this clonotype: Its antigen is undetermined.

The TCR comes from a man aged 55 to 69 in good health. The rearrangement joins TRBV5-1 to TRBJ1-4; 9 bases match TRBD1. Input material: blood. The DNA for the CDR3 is TGCGCCAGCAGCGTACAGGGGGCGTTGGGTGAAAAACTGTTTTTT. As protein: CASSVQGALGEKLFF.